This TCR beta chain was found in a study of blood T cell repertoires in COVID-19. For the study at large: Both acute and convalescent COVID-19 samples were obtained from the United States, Italy and Spain. The cDNA or gDNA used as material had been derived from T cells, B-cell-depleted T cells, or PBMCs.

Germline CDR1 GTSNPN, CDR2 SVGIG (reference sequence). V lost 3 bases, J lost 0 bases, and 10 bases lay in between. This CDR3 contains 14 residues. Symptom resolution, clearance, or two negative PCRs marked the recovered donors of Cohort 3. Per the original methods: Amplification of reference gene primers provided the estimated nucleated cell counts. The protocol was immunoSEQ multiplex PCR, while the TCRdb copy is restricted to in-frame clones and leaves out a portion. The V and J calls and the clone size are those of that table, but D and trimming were determined from the DNA. The table records approximately 150,000 clones, roughly 88% of them present only once.

The V and J genes are TRBV30 and TRBJ2-3, with D unresolved. The receptor's source is a man over 45 who had recovered from COVID-19. The material sequenced was PBMCs or T cells enriched from blood (not recorded which). The CDR3, as DNA: TGTGCCTGGAGACAGCCCCCTAGCACAGATACGCAGTATTTT. Protein product: CAWRQPPSTDTQYF.